Included here is one T cell receptor (beta chain) sequence, with context. Antigen unknown. The CDR3 runs to 14 residues. Per germline, CDR1 DFQATT and CDR2 SNEGSKA (reference sequence). This sample stems from a study of T cells expressing NK-cell markers. The wider study: Obtained from sorted CD3+CD56+NKG2C+, CD3+CD56+NKG2C- and CD3+CD56-NKG2C+ T cells were the TCR beta repertoires. Seven of eight sequenced donors tested HCMV-seropositive; one tested seronegative.

TCR beta libraries carry UMIs added by 5'RACE template switching. TCRdb processed the 5' RACE reads again and assigns one entry to each CDR3 protein, with no DNA. The sample holds some 300,000 distinct CDR3 sequences. Overall study findings and caveats: Whether expanded NKG2C-expressing T cell clones recognize HCMV is unknown.

This clonotype was obtained from a man between 18 and 29 years old in good health. Sequencing was performed on blood T cells: a sorted CD56 or NKG2C T cell subset, CD4+ or CD8+ T cells, or bulk PBMC T cells (not recorded which). The genes are TRBV20-1 and TRBJ2-5; lacking DNA, the TRBD1 call made by TCRdb goes unchecked. The CDR3 protein is CSAKTGIWQETQYF.